One sample yielded the 10 T cell receptor beta chains listed below, sequenced in a study of shared clonotypes between healthy human individuals (dated by TCRdb to 2019 to 2021). CD8 naive samples were obtained by positive selection for CCR7 among CD45RO-negative cells, yielding a CD45RA+CCR7+ population from which TemRA cells were excluded. Libraries were prepared through the immunoSEQ multiplex PCR assay. TCRdb re-hosts the immuneACCESS table, in-frame sequences only. Its copies lack some clones; in the studies checked, an unresolved V gene accounts for under half of them, and the cause for the rest is not known. The sample table holds roughly 2,000,000 clones, of which around 96% were seen once. Roughly 1% of the sample goes to the ten largest clones. The sequenced sample consisted of naive CD8+ T cells sorted from blood. The sample's cell subset or site label is to be understood as: CD45RA+CCR7+. These receptors were collected from a man younger than 35 in good health.

The V gene is TRBV7-8, the J gene TRBJ2-7, with no clear D. V gave up 5 bases and J gave up 2 bases, with 13 bases separating them. The CDR3 runs to 14 residues. CDR1 and CDR2 (germline): SGHVS, FQNEAQ. The CDR3 DNA reads as TGTGCCAGCAGCCCACCGGACCGACCCTACGAGCAGTACTTC. Amino acids: CASSPPDRPYEQYF.

This clone has just one count. V usage is TRBV4-1 and J usage is TRBJ1-6; 8 bases align to TRBD1. From germline, CDR1 is MGHRA and CDR2 YSYEKL. V lost 2 bases to trimming and J lost 0 bases; unmatched junction nucleotides: 9. The CDR3 has 19 residues. Here the CDR3 DNA reads TGCGCCAGCAGCCAAACCCTGGGGGACAGGTACTCCTATAATTCACCCCTCCACTTT. Translating gives CASSQTLGDRYSYNSPLHF.

The chain employs TRBV27 and TRBJ2-7; D perhaps matches TRBD2 (5 bases). V lost 0 bases, J lost 0 bases, and 12 bases lay in between. The CDR3 has 16 residues. CDR1 and CDR2 (germline): MNHEY, SMNVEV (reference sequence). The CDR3 region is CASSLSFGEASYEQYF. In DNA form, the CDR3 reads TGTGCCAGCAGTTTATCGTTCGGGGAAGCCTCCTACGAGCAGTACTTC.

V gene TRBV27 combines with J gene TRBJ1-2; D is unresolved. Trimming removed 5 bases at V and 4 bases at J, with 14 bases between. Germline CDR1 MNHEY, CDR2 SMNVEV (reference sequence). The CDR3 extends over 14 amino acids. This CDR3 is CASSPSPGRYGYTF. The CDR3 DNA sequence: TGTGCCAGCAGTCCCTCCCCGGGCCGCTATGGCTACACCTTC.

The rearrangement links TRBV7-8 to TRBJ1-5; D remains unclear. The CDR3 runs 12 residues. Germline CDR1 reads SGHVS; CDR2 reads FQNEAQ. Trimming removed 5 bases at V and 9 bases at J, with 11 bases between. The CDR3 protein is CASSADSRPQHF. CDR3 sequence (DNA): TGTGCCAGCAGCGCCGATAGTCGGCCCCAGCATTTT.

This chain joins TRBV5-4 and TRBJ2-1, with D unresolved. This CDR3 comprises 12 residues. CDR1 SGHNT and CDR2 YYREEE come from the germline V gene (reference sequence). The germline V and J ends were trimmed by 3 bases and 6 bases, with 7 bases remaining between them. CDR3 nucleotide sequence: TGTGCCAGCAGCTGGGGATTCAATGAGCAGTTCTTC. Amino acid sequence: CASSWGFNEQFF.

The rearrangement uses TRBV5-1 and TRBJ1-1, with D unclear. Between the trimmed V and J ends, which lost 0 bases and 2 bases, there was a span of 11 bases. Germline-derived CDR1 and CDR2 are SGHRS and YFSETQ. The CDR3 length is 15 residues. CDR3 region: CASSLGAWSNTEAFF. DNA of the CDR3: TGCGCCAGCAGCTTGGGGGCTTGGTCTAACACTGAAGCTTTCTTT.

The rearrangement uses TRBV28 and TRBJ2-7; 8 bases map to TRBD2. CDR3 length equals 14 residues. V was pared by 2 bases and J by 7 bases, with 7 bases of the junction left unmatched. CDR1 and CDR2 from the germline V gene are MDHEN and SYDVKM. Here the CDR3 DNA reads TGTGCCAGCAGTTTAGTTGGCGGGGGGTGGGAGCAGTACTTC. Its translation is CASSLVGGGWEQYF. The variable domain in full, with the rest retrieved from reference TRBV28 and TRBJ2-7, is DVKVTQSSRYLVKRTGEKVFLECVQDMDHENMFWYRQDPGLGLRLIYFSYDVKMKEKGDIPEGYSVSREKKERFSLILESASTNQTSMYLCASSLVGGGWEQYFGPGTRLTVT.

CDR3 in DNA: TGTGCCAGCAGCTCGACAGCAAAATCCTACAATGAGCAGTTCTTC. It encodes CASSSTAKSYNEQFF. The rearrangement links TRBV13 to TRBJ2-1; TRBD1 is a possible D gene (5 bases). The CDR3 has 15 amino acids. CDR1 and CDR2 from the germline V gene are PRHDT and FYEKMQ (reference sequence). V shed 4 bases and J shed 1 base, with 11 bases lying between them.

The gene calls are TRBV10-2 and TRBJ2-5; a weak D match, TRBD2 (6 bases). Germline V gives CDR1 WSHSY, CDR2 SAAADI. V dropped 5 bases and J dropped 2 bases, with 18 bases sitting between them. CDR3 length: 16 amino acids. CDR3 sequence: CASSPISRDPQETQYF. CDR3 DNA sequence: TGCGCCAGCAGTCCTATATCGCGGGACCCTCAAGAGACCCAGTACTTC.